This paragraph covers one T cell receptor beta chain sequence. Its antigen is not known. Time point described: week 23, last vaccination. In the vaccine, a single dose held 300 ug of the mutant IDH1 20-mer peptide, along with topical imiquimod. Diagnosis in the donors showed new WHO grade 3 or 4 astrocytomas that were IDH1-mutant and ATRX-lost. Libraries were prepared by immunoSEQ multiplex PCR; TCRdb keeps only in-frame clonotypes and omits some of them. This table has about 86,000 clones, around 85% appearing once. The entry originates in a study of a mutant IDH1 vaccine in newly diagnosed glioma. Study at large: Scheduled for weeks 1, 3, 5, 7, 11, 15, 19 and 23, eight vaccinations were given to patients. Before enrollment, patients got radiotherapy alone, temozolomide alone, or mostly the combination.

Per germline, CDR1 MNHNS and CDR2 SASEGT. The V end was cut by 4 bases, the J end by 6 bases, with 11 bases between. The CDR3 runs to 13 residues. V and J are TRBV6-1 and TRBJ2-3; the D is unclear. The receptor's source is a man aged 25-40 years with glioma. Some clones in this sample may be carry-over from other donors' samples. The specimen was PBMCs, collected from a glioma patient whose treatment included an IDH1 peptide vaccine. The CDR3 spells CASSVGLSDTQYF. The CDR3 coding sequence is TGTGCCAGCAGTGTCGGTCTGTCGGATACGCAGTATTTT.